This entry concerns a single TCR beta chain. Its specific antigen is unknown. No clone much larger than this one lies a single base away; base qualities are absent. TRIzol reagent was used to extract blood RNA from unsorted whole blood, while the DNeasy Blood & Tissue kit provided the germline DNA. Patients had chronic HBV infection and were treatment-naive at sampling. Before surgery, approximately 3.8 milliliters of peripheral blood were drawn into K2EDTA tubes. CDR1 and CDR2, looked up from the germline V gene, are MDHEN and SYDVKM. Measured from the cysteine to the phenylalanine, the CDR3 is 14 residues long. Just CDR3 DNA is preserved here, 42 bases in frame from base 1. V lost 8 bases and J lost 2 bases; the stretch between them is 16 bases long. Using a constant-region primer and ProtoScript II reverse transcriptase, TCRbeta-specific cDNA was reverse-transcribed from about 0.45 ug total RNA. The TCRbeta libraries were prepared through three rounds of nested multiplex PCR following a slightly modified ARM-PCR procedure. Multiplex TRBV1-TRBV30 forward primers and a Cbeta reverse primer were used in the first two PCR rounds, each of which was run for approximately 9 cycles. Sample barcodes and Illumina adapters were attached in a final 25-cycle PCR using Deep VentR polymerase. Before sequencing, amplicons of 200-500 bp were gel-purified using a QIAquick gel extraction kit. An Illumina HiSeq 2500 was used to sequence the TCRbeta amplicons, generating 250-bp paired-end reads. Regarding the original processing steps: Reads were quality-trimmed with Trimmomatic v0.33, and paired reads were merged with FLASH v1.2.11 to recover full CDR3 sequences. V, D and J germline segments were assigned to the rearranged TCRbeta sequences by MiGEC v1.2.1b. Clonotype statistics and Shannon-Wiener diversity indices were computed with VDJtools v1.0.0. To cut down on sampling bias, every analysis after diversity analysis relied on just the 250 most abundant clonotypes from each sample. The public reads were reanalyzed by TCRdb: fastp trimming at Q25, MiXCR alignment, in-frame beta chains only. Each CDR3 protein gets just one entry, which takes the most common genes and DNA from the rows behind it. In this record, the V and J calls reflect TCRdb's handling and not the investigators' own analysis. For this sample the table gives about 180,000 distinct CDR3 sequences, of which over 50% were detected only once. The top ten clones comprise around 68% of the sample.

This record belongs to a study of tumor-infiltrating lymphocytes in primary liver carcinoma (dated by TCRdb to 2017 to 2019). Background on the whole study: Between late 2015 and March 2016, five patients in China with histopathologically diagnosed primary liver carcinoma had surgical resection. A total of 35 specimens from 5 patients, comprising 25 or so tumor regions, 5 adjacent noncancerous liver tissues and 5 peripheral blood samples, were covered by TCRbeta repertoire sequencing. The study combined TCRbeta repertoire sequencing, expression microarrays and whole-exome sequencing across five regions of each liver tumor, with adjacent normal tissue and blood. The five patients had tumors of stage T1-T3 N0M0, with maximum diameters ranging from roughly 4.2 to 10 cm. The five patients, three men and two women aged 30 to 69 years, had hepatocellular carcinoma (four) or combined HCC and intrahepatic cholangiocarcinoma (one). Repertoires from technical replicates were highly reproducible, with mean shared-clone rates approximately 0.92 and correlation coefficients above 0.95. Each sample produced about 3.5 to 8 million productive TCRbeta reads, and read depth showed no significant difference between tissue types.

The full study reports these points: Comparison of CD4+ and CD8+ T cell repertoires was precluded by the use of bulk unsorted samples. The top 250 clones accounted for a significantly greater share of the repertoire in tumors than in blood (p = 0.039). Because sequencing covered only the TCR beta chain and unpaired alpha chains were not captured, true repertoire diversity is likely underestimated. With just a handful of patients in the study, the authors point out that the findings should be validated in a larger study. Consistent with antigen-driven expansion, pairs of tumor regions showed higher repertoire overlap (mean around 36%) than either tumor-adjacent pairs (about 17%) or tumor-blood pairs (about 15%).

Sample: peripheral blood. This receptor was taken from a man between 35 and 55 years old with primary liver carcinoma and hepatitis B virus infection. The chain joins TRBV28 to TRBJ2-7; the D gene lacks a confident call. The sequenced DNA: TGTGCCAGCGGAAAGAGACATGACGCCTACGAGCAGTACTTC. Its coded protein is CASGKRHDAYEQYF.